Following are 25 T cell receptor beta chains from one sample sequenced in a study of OX40 agonist ivuxolimab in advanced cancers. Measured with immunoSEQ multiplex PCR; TCRdb has only the in-frame clones, and not every one. This sample has about 26,000 clones; about four fifths occur once, and the top ten carry more than 10%. This specimen consisted of CD4+ or CD8+ T cells sorted from blood, obtained in a trial of the OX40 agonist ivuxolimab. The source of these receptors is an adult with an advanced solid tumor such as melanoma, head and neck, liver or kidney cancer.

The chain combines TRBV27 with TRBJ1-1; D is uncertain. The CDR3 loop spans 15 amino acids. The germline V gene encodes CDR1 MNHEY and CDR2 SMNVEV (reference sequence). Trimming took off 2 bases at V and 0 bases at J, with 10 bases between the two ends. The CDR3 DNA is TGTGCCAGCAGTTTAAGTACCAGGATGAACACTGAAGCTTTCTTT. The encoded protein is CASSLSTRMNTEAFF.

The rearrangement joins TRBV4-1 to TRBJ1-1; TRBD1 aligns across 9 bases. CDR1 MGHRA and CDR2 YSYEKL come from the germline V gene. This CDR3 contains 15 residues. Germline trimming cut 0 bases from V and 5 bases from J; bases unmatched to any gene: 4. Here the CDR3 DNA reads TGCGCCAGCAGCCAAGAGGGACAGGGATGTACTGAAGCTTTCTTT. It translates to CASSQEGQGCTEAFF.

The V gene is TRBV4-1, the J gene TRBJ1-5; 7 nucleotides match TRBD1. The CDR3 is 15 amino acids. The ends lost 2 bases at V and 5 bases at J; junction bases unmatched: 6. Germline V gives CDR1 MGHRA, CDR2 YSYEKL. CDR3 sequence reads: CASSQSQGGHQPQHF. CDR3 in DNA: TGCGCCAGCAGCCAATCTCAGGGGGGCCATCAGCCCCAGCATTTT.

This clone turned up a few times. This chain links TRBV4-1 with TRBJ1-1, with D tentatively TRBD1 (5 bases). V shed 0 bases and J shed 1 base, with 12 bases lying between them. Germline lookup yields CDR1 MGHRA and CDR2 YSYEKL. The CDR3 has 16 amino acids. CDR3 bases: TGCGCCAGCAGCCAAGATGTTGGGGGATGGAACACTGAAGCTTTCTTT. Protein: CASSQDVGGWNTEAFF.

This chain uses TRBV19 with TRBJ2-7; D is tentatively TRBD1 or TRBD2 (5 bases each). Per the germline V gene, CDR1 is LNHDA and CDR2 is SQIVND (reference sequence). The V gene lost 6 bases and the J gene lost 7 bases, with 22 bases spanning the gap. The length of the CDR3 is 15 residues. CDR3 DNA: TGTGCCAGTAGCTGGAACCCGGGGCATGAATGGGAGCAGTACTTC. It encodes CASSWNPGHEWEQYF. The entire variable domain, with the rest obtained from reference TRBV19 and TRBJ2-7, is as follows: DGGITQSPKYLFRKEGQNVTLSCEQNLNHDAMYWYRQDPGQGLRLIYYSQIVNDFQKGDIAEGYSVSREKKESFPLTVTSAQKNPTAFYLCASSWNPGHEWEQYFGPGTRLTVT.

This clone appeared a single time. CDR3 sequence (DNA): TGTGCCAGCAGCATCCTTTTATCGGGACAAGAGACCCAGTACTTC. Protein sequence: CASSILLSGQETQYF. The V and J genes are TRBV7-6 and TRBJ2-5; tentative D call: TRBD2 (5 bases). Germline CDR1 and CDR2: SGHVS and FNYEAQ. Between the trimmed V and J ends, which lost 5 bases and 2 bases, there was a span of 15 bases. The CDR3 spans 15 residues. The full variable domain, its missing parts supplied by reference TRBV7-6 and TRBJ2-5, is GAGVSQSPRYKVTKRGQDVALRCDPISGHVSLYWYRQALGQGPEFLTYFNYEAQQDKSGLPNDRFSAERPEGSISTLTIQRTEQRDSAMYRCASSILLSGQETQYFGPGTRLLVL.

This clone was detected only once. The V gene is TRBV7-9, the J gene TRBJ1-1; D is possibly TRBD1 (5 bases). V was clipped by 6 bases and J by 1 base, with 9 bases between them. The CDR3 is 13 amino acids. The V gene's germline CDR1 is SEHNR and CDR2 FQNEAQ (reference sequence). CDR3 amino acids: CASRGGGNTEAFF. The CDR3 DNA is TGTGCCAGCAGGGGCGGGGGGAACACTGAAGCTTTCTTT.

This chain links TRBV4-1 with TRBJ2-1, with 7 bases lining up with TRBD2. The germline CDR1 and CDR2 sequences are MGHRA and YSYEKL. The CDR3 extends over 14 amino acids. With V trimmed by 3 bases and J by 9 bases, 8 bases remained unmatched. The CDR3 loop is CASSHTQGGSEQFF. The CDR3 DNA reads as TGCGCCAGCAGCCACACCCAGGGAGGGTCTGAGCAGTTCTTC.

The J gene is TRBJ2-3, the V gene TRBV29-1; TRBD2 might be the D (6 bases). Deletions cut 5 bases from V and 2 bases from J, with 11 bases between. The length of the CDR3 is 13 residues. CDR1 is SQVTM and CDR2 is ANQGSEA in the germline V gene. This CDR3 is CSVRGAYTDTQYF. The CDR3 DNA is TGCAGCGTTCGCGGGGCGTACACAGATACGCAGTATTTT.

The genes are TRBV2 and TRBJ1-1; 10 positions match TRBD1. V shed 5 bases, J shed 10 bases, and the junction held 7 bases outside the gene matches. Germline CDR1 SNHLY, CDR2 FYNNEI. The CDR3 is 13 residues long. The CDR3 region has the DNA TGTGCCAGCAGTCTGGGACAGGGGAGTCGAGCTTTCTTT. Protein product: CASSLGQGSRAFF.

By share, this clone counts as medium-sized (0.01 to 0.1%). This rearrangement joins TRBV4-2 to TRBJ1-5; no definite D call. V lost 1 base and J 6 bases, leaving 7 bases between the germline ends. Per the germline V gene, CDR1 is LGHNA and CDR2 is YNFKEQ. This CDR3 region has 13 residues. CDR3 bases: TGTGCCAGCAGCCAAGTATCGGGTCAGCCCCAGCATTTT. Translating it yields CASSQVSGQPQHF.

The CDR3, as DNA: TGTGCCAGCAGCTCCGAGATCGACACCGGGGAGCTGTTTTTT. The encoded protein is CASSSEIDTGELFF. The V and J genes are TRBV7-6 and TRBJ2-2; D remains ambiguous. From germline, CDR1 is SGHVS and CDR2 FNYEAQ. V dropped 4 bases and J dropped 3 bases, with 9 bases sitting between them. The CDR3 has 14 residues.

This chain connects TRBV19 to TRBJ1-1, with D perhaps matching TRBD1 (5 bases). Germline V gene sequence: CDR1 LNHDA, CDR2 SQIVND (reference sequence). V lost 1 base and J lost 1, with 13 bases in between. The CDR3 consists of 16 residues. The CDR3 nucleotides read TGTGCCAGTAGTATAGGGGACGGGAGGGGGAACACTGAAGCTTTCTTT. This translates into CASSIGDGRGNTEAFF.

V usage is TRBV5-1 and J usage is TRBJ2-7, with D possibly called TRBD1 or TRBD2 (6 bases each). This CDR3 contains 14 residues. From germline, CDR1 is SGHRS and CDR2 YFSETQ. V lost 3 bases and J lost 5, with 15 bases in between. The CDR3 loop is CASSYGGLLDEQYF. The CDR3 region has the DNA TGCGCCAGCAGCTACGGGGGCCTCCTAGACGAGCAGTACTTC.

A remark on this clone: A clone one base away is much larger, so this may be a read error. Other DNA sequences in this specimen translate into the identical CDR3. CDR3 sequence reads: CASSLEGGTDTQYF. The CDR3, as DNA: TGTGCCAGCAGCTTGGAGGGTGGCACAGATACGCAGTATTTT. The V gene is TRBV5-4, the J gene TRBJ2-3; D not resolved. The CDR3 is 14 residues long. V gave up 0 bases and J gave up 1 base, with 6 bases separating them. CDR1 is SGHNT and CDR2 is YYREEE in the germline V gene (reference sequence).

A single count supports this clone. The chain couples TRBV4-1 to TRBJ1-3; no firm D call. Per the germline V gene, CDR1 is MGHRA and CDR2 is YSYEKL. The germline V and J ends were trimmed by 0 bases and 0 bases, with 6 bases remaining between them. CDR3 length equals 15 residues. This CDR3 reads CASSQEGGSGNTIYF. The CDR3, as DNA: TGCGCCAGCAGCCAAGAAGGCGGCTCTGGAAACACCATATATTTT.

This clone was seen only once. CDR3 protein: CASSFRGTQETQYF. The CDR3 DNA reads as TGTGCCAGCAGCTTTAGGGGGACTCAAGAGACCCAGTACTTC. The gene calls are TRBV5-8 and TRBJ2-5; either TRBD1 or TRBD2 may supply D (6 bases each). The ends were cut back, 2 bases at V and 2 bases at J, with 10 bases in the middle. The CDR3 loop spans 14 amino acids. The germline V gene encodes CDR1 SGHTS and CDR2 YDEGEE.

The gene calls are TRBV7-8 and TRBJ1-1; 8 positions agree with TRBD1. From germline, CDR1 is SGHVS and CDR2 FQNEAQ. This CDR3 has 14 residues. Germline trimming cut 4 bases from V and 0 bases from J; bases unmatched to any gene: 1. The CDR3 reads CASSWTGLNTEAFF. Here the CDR3 DNA reads TGTGCCAGCAGCTGGACAGGGCTGAACACTGAAGCTTTCTTT. Full variable domain (remainder filled in from reference TRBV7-8 and TRBJ1-1): GAGVSQSPRYKVAKRGQDVALRCDPISGHVSLFWYQQALGQGPEFLTYFQNEAQLDKSGLPSDRFFAERPEGSVSTLKIQRTQQEDSAVYLCASSWTGLNTEAFFGQGTRLTVV.

The genes are TRBV5-4 and TRBJ1-1; D ambiguous. V was cut by 4 bases and J by 1 base, with 11 bases left in between. Germline CDR1 SGHNT, CDR2 YYREEE (reference sequence). This CDR3 contains 14 residues. The DNA for the CDR3 is TGTGCCAGCAGCCTTAAGGTGTCGAACACTGAAGCTTTCTTT. Translating it yields CASSLKVSNTEAFF.

V and J are TRBV7-9 and TRBJ2-7, with TRBD1 matching over 9 bases. This CDR3 has 16 amino acids. The V segment lost 4 bases and the J segment 3 bases; nucleotides outside the gene matches: 10. The germline V gene has CDR1 SEHNR and CDR2 FQNEAQ (reference sequence). CDR3 sequence reads: CASSSPRGTGNYEQYF. CDR3 nucleotides: TGTGCCAGCAGCTCCCCGAGAGGGACAGGGAACTACGAGCAGTACTTC.

The chain carries TRBV7-9 and TRBJ2-7; TRBD1 matches 7 bases. The CDR3 contains 15 residues. V lost 5 bases, J lost 2 bases, and 9 bases stayed unmatched. From germline, CDR1 is SEHNR and CDR2 FQNEAQ (reference sequence). This CDR3 reads CASSTPGTAAYEQYF. CDR3 nucleotides: TGTGCCAGCAGCACCCCCGGGACAGCTGCCTACGAGCAGTACTTC.

As DNA, the CDR3 is TGTGCCAGCAGCCCTCTCTACGAGCAGTACTTC. Translation gives CASSPLYEQYF. The V gene is TRBV5-8, the J gene TRBJ2-7; no definite D call. The V gene's germline CDR1 is SGHTS and CDR2 YDEGEE. The CDR3 spans 11 residues. Trimming removed 4 bases from V and 3 bases from J, with 5 bases in between. Together with reference TRBV5-8 and TRBJ2-7, the CDR3 gives the full variable domain: EAGVTQSPTHLIKTRGQQATLRCSPISGHTSVYWYQQALGLGLQFLLWYDEGEERNRGNFPPRFSGRQFPNYSSELNVNALELEDSALYLCASSPLYEQYFGPGTRLTVT.

This sequence joins TRBV10-1 and TRBJ1-1; D remains unclear. CDR3 size: 14 residues. Trimming cost V 0 bases and J 0 bases, with 5 bases left between them. Germline V gives CDR1 WNHNN, CDR2 SYGVQD (reference sequence). CDR3 DNA: TGCGCCAGCAGTGAGTCAACTCTGAACACTGAAGCTTTCTTT. It is translated as CASSESTLNTEAFF.

The V gene is TRBV13, the J gene TRBJ2-7; D call uncertain. The germline CDR1 and CDR2 sequences are PRHDT and FYEKMQ (reference sequence). This CDR3 spans 13 amino acids. V lost 0 bases and J 0 bases, leaving 3 bases between the germline ends. CDR3 sequence reads: CASSLGPSYEQYF. The CDR3 region has the DNA TGTGCCAGCAGCTTAGGGCCCTCCTACGAGCAGTACTTC. Combining the CDR3 with reference TRBV13 and TRBJ2-7 gives the whole variable domain AAGVIQSPRHLIKEKRETATLKCYPIPRHDTVYWYQQGPGQDPQFLISFYEKMQSDKGSIPDRFSAQQFSDYHSELNMSSLELGDSALYFCASSLGPSYEQYFGPGTRLTVT.

J is TRBJ2-5 and V is TRBV6-1; 8 positions match TRBD1. Losses at the gene ends were 7 bases for V and 5 bases for J; bases not matched to a gene: 9. CDR3 size: 14 residues. In germline, CDR1 is MNHNS, CDR2 SASEGT. The CDR3 loop reads CASTDRAVGETQYF. CDR3 sequence (DNA): TGTGCCAGCACGGACAGGGCCGTAGGGGAGACCCAGTACTTC.